This entry describes one TCR beta chain. The antigen is not known. The time point is: late sampling 161 to 241 days after vaccination in three convalescent patients. Treatment defined: roughly 11-day PBMC culture with coronavirus spike peptide pools or control peptides (ViraFEST assay). Following expansion of antigen-specific T cells with peptide pools, ViraFEST then sequenced TCRs. The study sequenced cultured CD4+ T cell DNA using the Oncomine TCR Beta short-read assay. TCRdb itself ran the PCR reads through MiXCR, one entry per CDR3 protein. The sample gives about 30,000 distinct CDR3 sequences, roughly 38% of which show up once; about 3.7% is in the top ten. The entry originates in a study of vaccination and CD4 T cells after COVID-19. Study-wide context: Convalescent donors totaled six males and four females, including two who were Hispanic.

The CDR3 covers 10 residues. V was clipped by 7 bases and J by 1 base, with 1 base between them. Germline V gene sequence: CDR1 SEHNR, CDR2 FQNEAQ (reference sequence). The rearrangement joins TRBV7-9 to TRBJ1-1; no reliable D call. The sequencing used CD4+ T cells from blood, cultured in vitro, collected about 7 months after SARS-CoV-2 vaccination. The sequence was collected from a human donor who had recovered from COVID-19. CDR3 DNA sequence: TGTGCCAGCAAGAACACTGAAGCTTTCTTT. Protein product: CASKNTEAFF.